Shown below are 19 T cell receptor beta chains from a single sample sequenced in a study of preoperative IRX-2 immunotherapy in early breast cancer. This table comes from immunoSEQ multiplex PCR, and its TCRdb copy is limited to in-frame clones, with some not included. This table has about 62,000 clones, around 94% appearing once. Sample treatment: preoperative locoregional IRX-2 cytokine immunotherapy. This sample was taken from a patient treated with IRX-2 immunotherapy. The receptors come from a human donor with breast cancer.

The chain is built from TRBV27 and TRBJ1-1; 7 bases are a match to TRBD1. This CDR3 is built from 16 residues. J gave up 4 bases and V 6 bases, and 14 bases lay outside the gene matches. Per germline, CDR1 MNHEY and CDR2 SMNVEV (reference sequence). Here the CDR3 reads CASRLDRAKAGTEAFF. The CDR3 coding sequence is TGTGCCAGCAGACTCGACAGGGCGAAAGCAGGCACTGAAGCTTTCTTT.

The chain is built from TRBV6-5 and TRBJ1-1; D remains unclear. Between the trimmed V and J ends, which lost 6 bases and 1 base, there was a span of 12 bases. The CDR3 is 14 amino acids. Per germline, CDR1 MNHEY and CDR2 SVGAGI. The CDR3 DNA is TGTGCCAGCAGCAACGGGTGGAGGAACACTGAAGCTTTCTTT. Translating it yields CASSNGWRNTEAFF.

The V gene is TRBV30, the J gene TRBJ2-3; D is ambiguous. This CDR3 is built from 13 residues. Trimming shortened V by 0 bases and J by 1 base, and 5 bases separated the two germline ends. Per the germline V gene, CDR1 is GTSNPN and CDR2 is SVGIG (reference sequence). For the CDR3, the DNA is TGTGCCTGGAGTGTAATCGGCACAGATACGCAGTATTTT. As protein: CAWSVIGTDTQYF.

This chain uses TRBV18 with TRBJ2-6; no clear D. The CDR3 covers 14 residues. V lost 3 bases, J lost 2 bases, and 5 bases lay in between. Germline lookup yields CDR1 KGHSH and CDR2 LQKENI. CDR3 sequence: CASSPEAGANVLTF. The CDR3 bases are TGTGCCAGCTCACCCGAGGCTGGGGCCAACGTCCTGACTTTC.

The V call is TRBV11-2, the J call TRBJ2-1, with TRBD2 matching 9 bases. CDR3 length equals 14 residues. V lost 5 bases and J lost 6; bases outside the gene matches: 5. Germline V gives CDR1 SGHAT, CDR2 FQNNGV. CDR3 nucleotides: TGTGCCAGCAGCGGGGGACTAGCACTCAATGAGCAGTTCTTC. Translated: CASSGGLALNEQFF.

V usage is TRBV30 and J usage is TRBJ2-7; 8 bases map to TRBD1. From germline, CDR1 is GTSNPN and CDR2 SVGIG (reference sequence). Unmatched junction bases numbered 14, after V lost 3 bases and J lost 7 bases. The CDR3 consists of 15 residues. This CDR3 reads CAWRTSHRGWWEQYF. The DNA of the CDR3 is TGTGCCTGGAGAACATCGCACAGGGGGTGGTGGGAGCAGTACTTC.

V gene TRBV7-2 combines with J gene TRBJ2-2; weak D call: TRBD2 (5 bases). V was cut by 1 base and J by 4 bases, with 19 bases left in between. The germline CDR1 and CDR2 sequences are SGHTA and FQGNSA. CDR3 length equals 18 residues. CDR3 residues: CASSLDLLAPLTTGELFF. The CDR3, as DNA: TGTGCCAGCAGCTTAGATCTGCTAGCACCCCTTACCACCGGGGAGCTGTTTTTT.

The chain has TRBV5-4 and TRBJ2-3; D assignment may be TRBD1 or TRBD2 (5 bases each). CDR3 length: 16 residues. In germline, CDR1 is SGHNT, CDR2 YYREEE (reference sequence). V was shortened by 5 bases and J by 0 bases, with 16 bases between the two germline ends. CDR3 region: CASRTPGTASTDTQYF. CDR3 nucleotides: TGTGCCAGCAGAACCCCCGGGACCGCGAGCACAGATACGCAGTATTTT.

The CDR3 reads CASRTWDMANYGYTF. Here the CDR3 DNA reads TGTGCCAGCAGGACCTGGGACATGGCTAACTATGGCTACACCTTC. This sequence joins TRBV28 and TRBJ1-2; possible D gene TRBD1, 6 bases. The germline V and J ends were trimmed by 6 bases and 0 bases, with 14 bases remaining between them. This CDR3 region has 15 residues. The germline V gene has CDR1 MDHEN and CDR2 SYDVKM.

The rearrangement uses TRBV28 and TRBJ2-5, with D maybe TRBD2 (5 bases). The germline V gene encodes CDR1 MDHEN and CDR2 SYDVKM. Trimming removed 3 bases at V and 4 bases at J, with 12 bases between. The CDR3 consists of 14 residues. For the CDR3, the DNA is TGTGCCAGCAGTTTGGTCGGGGTGGGAGAGACCCAGTACTTC. Translation gives CASSLVGVGETQYF.

J is TRBJ1-1 and V is TRBV5-4; maybe TRBD1 (5 bases). V gave up 4 bases and J gave up 0 bases, with 16 bases separating them. The CDR3 sequence is 16 residues long. CDR1 and CDR2 from the germline V gene are SGHNT and YYREEE (reference sequence). The CDR3 reads CASSQGPLLLNTEAFF. DNA for the CDR3: TGTGCCAGCAGCCAGGGACCGTTGCTTCTGAACACTGAAGCTTTCTTT.

V and J are TRBV6-4 and TRBJ2-7, with 7 bases matching TRBD2. The germline V gene encodes CDR1 MRHNA and CDR2 SNTAGT. V lost 8 bases and J lost 3; bases outside the gene matches: 7. The CDR3 runs to 13 residues. This chain's CDR3 is CASQGGGVYEQYF. The DNA of the CDR3 is TGTGCCAGCCAAGGCGGGGGAGTCTACGAGCAGTACTTC.

The gene calls are TRBV10-3 and TRBJ2-1, with no clear D. CDR3 length: 13 amino acids. V was shortened by 3 bases and J by 9 bases, with 12 bases between the two germline ends. Germline CDR1 and CDR2: ENHRY and SYGVKD. In nucleotides, the CDR3 is TGTGCCATCAGTGACCCACAGAGACTTGAGCAGTTCTTC. Protein sequence: CAISDPQRLEQFF.

The chain links TRBV20-1 to TRBJ1-6; D call uncertain. CDR1 and CDR2 from the germline V gene are DFQATT and SNEGSKA (reference sequence). Trimming cost V 6 bases and J 9 bases, with 3 bases left between them. The length of the CDR3 is 9 residues. The CDR3: CSAGSPLHF. The DNA for the CDR3 is TGCAGTGCCGGTTCACCCCTCCACTTT.

The chain combines TRBV27 with TRBJ2-7; 13 nucleotides line up with TRBD2. This CDR3 has 15 residues. Unmatched junction bases numbered 1, after V lost 3 bases and J lost 2 bases. Per the germline V gene, CDR1 is MNHEY and CDR2 is SMNVEV (reference sequence). Here the CDR3 DNA reads TGTGCCAGCAGTTTCGGGACTAGCGGGACCTACGAGCAGTACTTC. Protein product: CASSFGTSGTYEQYF.

The rearrangement joins TRBV7-2 to TRBJ2-5, with a tentative D call TRBD2 (6 bases). Trimming took 2 bases from V and 2 from J, leaving 12 bases between them. The CDR3 length is 15 residues. Germline CDR1 is SGHTA and CDR2 is FQGNSA. CDR3 amino acids: CASSLYGGPQETQYF. CDR3 coding DNA: TGTGCCAGCAGCTTATACGGGGGACCGCAAGAGACCCAGTACTTC.

CDR3 region: CASSFELGSEAFF. The CDR3 DNA is TGTGCCAGCAGCTTCGAACTAGGATCTGAAGCTTTCTTT. The chain is built from TRBV7-9 and TRBJ1-1; D remains ambiguous. V was trimmed by 3 bases and J by 6 bases, leaving 11 bases between them. This CDR3 comprises 13 residues. Per the germline V gene, CDR1 is SEHNR and CDR2 is FQNEAQ (reference sequence). The entire variable domain, with the rest obtained from reference TRBV7-9 and TRBJ1-1, is as follows: DTGVSQNPRHKITKRGQNVTFRCDPISEHNRLYWYRQTLGQGPEFLTYFQNEAQLEKSRLLSDRFSAERPKGSFSTLEIQRTEQGDSAMYLCASSFELGSEAFFGQGTRLTVV.

J is TRBJ2-3 and V is TRBV11-2, with 8 bases aligning to TRBD2. The length of the CDR3 is 16 residues. The V segment lost 6 bases and the J segment 6 bases; nucleotides outside the gene matches: 14. Germline values: CDR1 SGHAT, CDR2 FQNNGV. DNA for the CDR3: TGTGCCAGCAGTCCGATGGCGACGGGGGGGCTCGATACGCAGTATTTT. Protein sequence: CASSPMATGGLDTQYF.

The chain's CDR3 is CASSPGTSGSTDTQYF. The DNA of the CDR3 is TGTGCCAGCAGCCCTGGGACTAGCGGGAGCACAGATACGCAGTATTTT. The chain has TRBV5-4 and TRBJ2-3, with 12 positions matching TRBD2. Germline loops: CDR1 SGHNT, CDR2 YYREEE (reference sequence). The junction had 3 bases not matched to a gene; V was cut back by 4 bases and J by 0 bases. This CDR3 has 16 amino acids.